The text below deals with one T cell receptor beta chain. Its antigen is not identified. TCRdb reprocessed the 5' RACE reads and keeps a single row for each CDR3 protein, giving no DNA. The table lists 300,000 to 500,000 distinct CDR3 sequences. The data derive from a study of T cells expressing NK-cell markers. Findings and limits, study-wide: Similarly, these clonotypes led the CD3+CD56-NKG2C+ fraction as well in a few donors.

The sequence derives from a woman between 45 and 60 years old in good health. The sequencing input was blood T cells: a sorted CD56 or NKG2C T cell subset, CD4+ or CD8+ T cells, or bulk PBMC T cells (not recorded which).

CDR3 protein: CATSGHPGTEAFF. This chain links TRBV15 with TRBJ1-1; TCRdb returns TRBD1, unconfirmable since there is no DNA. The CDR3 loop spans 13 amino acids. The germline V gene has CDR1 LNHNV and CDR2 YYDKDF (reference sequence). The full variable domain, with the rest looked up from reference TRBV15 and TRBJ1-1, is DAMVIQNPRYQVTQFGKPVTLSCSQTLNHNVMYWYQQKSSQAPKLLFHYYDKDFNNEADTPDNFQSRRPNTSFCFLDIRSPGLGDTAMYLCATSGHPGTEAFFGQGTRLTVV.